The 10 T cell receptor beta chains below all came from one sample that was sequenced in a study of control samples from healthy donors and cancer patients. Generated by immunoSEQ multiplex PCR, the TCRdb table keeps only in-frame clones and is missing some. The repertoire holds 150,000 to 200,000 clones, with nearly 96% as singletons. Sequencing input: blood. Receptors originate from a woman in her thirties in good health.

The V gene is TRBV25-1, the J gene TRBJ1-2; D gene ambiguous. The V and J ends lost 4 bases and 1 base respectively, with 10 bases between them. Germline CDR1 MGHDK, CDR2 SYGVNS. This CDR3 spans 14 amino acids. Written as DNA, the CDR3 is TGTGCCAGCAGTGGGGTCGGACGTAACTATGGCTACACCTTC. Amino acid sequence: CASSGVGRNYGYTF.

The V call is TRBV28, the J call TRBJ1-3, with D tentatively TRBD1 (5 bases). Looked up from germline, CDR1 is MDHEN and CDR2 is SYDVKM. The CDR3 is 13 residues long. The ends were cut back, 9 bases at V and 7 bases at J, with 16 bases in the middle. CDR3 region: CASRGTSRNTIYF. The CDR3 region has the DNA TGTGCCAGTCGAGGGACTTCCCGGAACACCATATATTTT.

This chain connects TRBV11-3 to TRBJ2-1, with D tentatively TRBD1 (6 bases). V lost 5 bases, J lost 5 bases, and 19 bases lay in between. Germline CDR1 and CDR2: SGHNT and YENEEA. The CDR3 is 16 residues long. In nucleotides, the CDR3 is TGTGCCAGCAGCCCGTACAAGGGGGTAGGGGACAATGAGCAGTTCTTC. Encoded protein: CASSPYKGVGDNEQFF. Filled out from reference TRBV11-3 and TRBJ2-1, the complete variable domain reads EAGVVQSPRYKIIEKKQPVAFWCNPISGHNTLYWYLQNLGQGPELLIRYENEEAVDDSQLPKDRFSAERLKGVDSTLKIQPAELGDSAVYLCASSPYKGVGDNEQFFGPGTRLTVL.

The CDR3 nucleotides are TGTGCCAGCAGCTCCTTCGCACGTCGGGACACTGAAGCTTTCTTT. Translation: CASSSFARRDTEAFF. V gene TRBV28 combines with J gene TRBJ1-1, with D unclear. The CDR3 covers 15 residues. Per the germline V gene, CDR1 is MDHEN and CDR2 is SYDVKM. Trimming shortened V by 6 bases and J by 3 bases, and 17 bases separated the two germline ends.

V usage is TRBV3-1 (or the pseudogene TRBV3-2) and J usage is TRBJ2-1; 9 positions agree with TRBD2. CDR1 and CDR2 (germline): LGHDT, YNNKEL (reference sequence). V lost 0 bases to trimming and J lost 1 base; unmatched junction nucleotides: 10. This CDR3 has 19 residues. The CDR3 here is CASSQDSFWREGSYNEQFF. The CDR3 DNA reads TGTGCCAGCAGCCAAGACTCTTTTTGGCGGGAGGGTTCCTACAATGAGCAGTTCTTC.

This clone was seen only once. J is TRBJ1-2 and V is TRBV10-3; D is unclear. Germline CDR1 reads ENHRY; CDR2 reads SYGVKD. Trimming stripped 3 bases from V and 1 base from J, with 18 bases between. This CDR3 is 17 amino acids long. The CDR3 is CAISDPPGLQDNYGYTF. The CDR3 DNA reads TGTGCCATCAGTGACCCTCCGGGTCTGCAAGATAACTATGGCTACACCTTC.

The chain has TRBV28 and TRBJ1-6, with no clear D. The CDR3 covers 16 residues. Germline lookup yields CDR1 MDHEN and CDR2 SYDVKM. V lost 3 bases and J 5 bases, leaving 14 bases between the germline ends. Here the CDR3 reads CASSFASDSNNSPLHF. In DNA form, the CDR3 reads TGTGCCAGCAGTTTCGCCTCGGACTCTAATAATTCACCCCTCCACTTT.

V usage is TRBV6-5 and J usage is TRBJ1-2, with TRBD1 matching over 8 bases. The V gene end was trimmed by 2 bases and the J gene end by 7 bases; junction bases not matched to a gene: 12. The V gene's germline CDR1 is MNHEY and CDR2 SVGAGI. The CDR3 is made up of 16 amino acids. The chain's CDR3 is CASSYSRGLALFGYTF. In DNA form, the CDR3 reads TGTGCCAGCAGTTACAGCAGGGGGCTGGCTCTATTTGGCTACACCTTC.

This chain uses TRBV14 with TRBJ2-1; D unresolved. CDR1 and CDR2 (germline): SGHDN, FVKESK. V was trimmed by 1 base and J by 9 bases, leaving 7 bases between them. The CDR3 sequence is 12 residues long. CDR3 DNA sequence: TGTGCCAGCAGCCAAGTTTGGCTTGAGCAGTTCTTC. Amino acids: CASSQVWLEQFF. Using reference TRBV14 and TRBJ2-1 for the parts outside the CDR3, the full variable domain is EAGVTQFPSHSVIEKGQTVTLRCDPISGHDNLYWYRRVMGKEIKFLLHFVKESKQDESGMPNNRFLAERTGGTYSTLKVQPAELEDSGVYFCASSQVWLEQFFGPGTRLTVL.

J is TRBJ1-1 and V is TRBV11-2; 9 bases are a match to TRBD1. Trimming took 6 bases from V and 5 from J; bases not matched to a gene: 10. From germline, CDR1 is SGHAT and CDR2 FQNNGV. The CDR3 has 15 residues. The CDR3 reads CASSHTTGGETEAFF. CDR3 sequence (DNA): TGTGCCAGCAGTCATACTACAGGGGGCGAGACTGAAGCTTTCTTT.